A single sample is the source of the 24 T cell receptor beta chains below, sequenced in a study of T cell responses to AZD1222 COVID-19 vaccine. Produced via immunoSEQ multiplex PCR; TCRdb's table is partial and in-frame only. The sample carries 95,000 to 150,000 clones, roughly nine tenths recorded once. The sequencing used peripheral blood, collected on day 0 of AZD1222 vaccination. These receptors all come from an adult in good health.

The J gene is TRBJ2-2, the V gene TRBV19; D call uncertain. From germline, CDR1 is LNHDA and CDR2 SQIVND (reference sequence). The CDR3 spans 14 residues. V was shortened by 7 bases and J by 4 bases, with 13 bases between the two germline ends. Written as DNA, the CDR3 is TGTGCCAGTAAAACAGACTCTAGCACCGGGGAGCTGTTTTTT. Its translation: CASKTDSSTGELFF.

CDR3 bases: TGTGCCAGCAAGAATAGCTCCTATAATTCACCCCTCCACTTT. This gives the protein CASKNSSYNSPLHF. The chain is built from TRBV21-1 and TRBJ1-6. TRBV21-1 is termed a pseudogene. The length of the CDR3 is 14 residues.

The rearrangement links TRBV29-1 to TRBJ1-1; D call uncertain. Trimming removed 2 bases at V and 4 bases at J, with 14 bases between. This CDR3 spans 14 amino acids. Germline assignment: CDR1 SQVTM and CDR2 ANQGSEA. This CDR3 is CSVETLGMGTEAFF. CDR3 nucleotide sequence: TGCAGCGTTGAAACGCTGGGGATGGGCACTGAAGCTTTCTTT.

At least ten counts were recorded for this clone. The V gene is TRBV24-1, the J gene TRBJ2-3; D remains ambiguous. Germline loops: CDR1 KGHDR, CDR2 SFDVKD. Trimming removed 9 bases from V and 1 base from J, with 16 bases in between. The CDR3 loop spans 15 amino acids. CDR3 sequence: CATRPGGARTDTQYF. In nucleotides, the CDR3 is TGTGCCACCCGTCCCGGCGGTGCCCGCACAGATACGCAGTATTTT.

The V and J genes are TRBV2 and TRBJ1-5, with D tentatively TRBD1 (6 bases). This CDR3 region has 13 residues. The V end lost 6 bases, the J end lost 6 bases, and 12 bases lay between the germline ends. Germline values: CDR1 SNHLY, CDR2 FYNNEI. The CDR3 protein is CASRGGAAQPQHF. The CDR3 region has the DNA TGTGCCAGCAGAGGGGGGGCGGCTCAGCCCCAGCATTTT.

This chain uses TRBV5-4 with TRBJ2-1; no definite D call. The CDR3 is 13 residues long. V lost 4 bases to trimming and J lost 7 bases, with 12 bases between them. The germline CDR1 and CDR2 sequences are SGHNT and YYREEE (reference sequence). The CDR3 sequence: CASSGNQRNEQFF. In DNA, the CDR3 is TGTGCCAGCAGCGGGAATCAACGGAATGAGCAGTTCTTC.

The V call is TRBV27, the J call TRBJ1-2; the match to TRBD1 covers 8 bases. The CDR3 consists of 16 residues. With 6 bases clipped from V and 0 bases from J, the junction kept 9 bases outside the gene matches. CDR1 and CDR2 (germline): MNHEY, SMNVEV (reference sequence). The CDR3 DNA reads as TGTGCCAGCAGCTCGGGGACAGGTCCATCTAACTATGGCTACACCTTC. Amino acid sequence: CASSSGTGPSNYGYTF.

The chain links TRBV19 to TRBJ1-2; 8 positions agree with TRBD1. V lost 7 bases and J lost 2; bases outside the gene matches: 6. CDR1 LNHDA and CDR2 SQIVND come from the germline V gene (reference sequence). The CDR3 contains 14 residues. The CDR3 region has the DNA TGTGCCAGTACCAATACAGGGGGGAACTATGGCTACACCTTC. This encodes CASTNTGGNYGYTF.

The rearrangement joins TRBV10-1 to TRBJ2-3; D might be TRBD2 (6 bases). The CDR3 is 16 amino acids. The V gene lost 2 bases and the J gene lost 0 bases, with 12 bases spanning the gap. CDR1 WNHNN and CDR2 SYGVQD come from the germline V gene (reference sequence). For the CDR3, the DNA is TGCGCCAGCAGTGAGGCCGGGACTGCTAGCACAGATACGCAGTATTTT. It is translated as CASSEAGTASTDTQYF.

CDR3 DNA: TGTGCCAGCAGTGAAAGGTGGAGCGAGCAGTACTTC. Amino acid sequence: CASSERWSEQYF. The chain combines TRBV6-1 with TRBJ2-7; no clear D. V shed 2 bases and J shed 6 bases, with 8 bases lying between them. The CDR3 is 12 residues long. CDR1 is MNHNS and CDR2 is SASEGT in the germline V gene.

The V call is TRBV11-2, the J call TRBJ1-1; D is possibly TRBD1 (5 bases). Germline V CDR1 and CDR2: SGHAT, FQNNGV. This CDR3 comprises 13 residues. V was trimmed by 3 bases and J by 5 bases, leaving 10 bases between them. The CDR3 region has the DNA TGTGCCAGCAGCTTGAGGGGTGGGACTGAAGCTTTCTTT. Translation: CASSLRGGTEAFF.

This rearrangement joins TRBV30 to TRBJ2-7; no clear D gene. The germline CDR1 and CDR2 sequences are GTSNPN and SVGIG (reference sequence). Trimming took off 0 bases at V and 0 bases at J, with 9 bases between the two ends. The CDR3 has 14 residues. The CDR3 spells CAWSVQQLSYEQYF. Here the CDR3 DNA reads TGTGCCTGGAGTGTGCAGCAGCTCTCCTACGAGCAGTACTTC. Complete variable domain (other parts from reference TRBV30 and TRBJ2-7): SQTIHQWPATLVQPVGSPLSLECTVEGTSNPNLYWYRQAAGRGLQLLFYSVGIGQISSEVPQNLSASRPQDRQFILSSKKLLLSDSGFYLCAWSVQQLSYEQYFGPGTRLTVT.

The table lists this clone with a few counts. The rearrangement links TRBV29-1 to TRBJ2-7; TRBD2 matches 9 bases. This CDR3 is built from 13 residues. V lost 5 bases and J lost 7; bases outside the gene matches: 9. Germline CDR1 and CDR2: SQVTM and ANQGSEA. This CDR3 reads CSVRRAGGLEQYF. For the CDR3, the DNA is TGCAGCGTTCGGAGAGCGGGAGGACTTGAGCAGTACTTC.

J is TRBJ2-3 and V is TRBV24-1; the D gene is possibly TRBD1 (6 bases). This CDR3 spans 15 amino acids. The V gene's germline CDR1 is KGHDR and CDR2 SFDVKD. V was shortened by 4 bases and J by 3 bases, with 13 bases between the two germline ends. CDR3 in amino acids: CATSESGTKTDTQYF. CDR3 DNA: TGTGCCACCAGTGAATCCGGGACAAAGACAGATACGCAGTATTTT.

The chain carries TRBV5-1 and TRBJ2-3; TRBD2 might be the D (6 bases). Germline CDR1 and CDR2: SGHRS and YFSETQ. The CDR3 has 15 amino acids. V shed 6 bases and J shed 1 base, with 15 bases lying between them. CDR3 coding DNA: TGCGCCAGCACAAATTTCGCGGGACGCACAGATACGCAGTATTTT. Translating it yields CASTNFAGRTDTQYF.

This sequence joins TRBV11-2 and TRBJ2-7; 8 bases line up with TRBD2. Germline V lookup: CDR1 SGHAT, CDR2 FQNNGV. V lost 2 bases and J lost 5; bases outside the gene matches: 8. The CDR3 contains 15 residues. The CDR3 DNA follows: TGTGCCAGCAGCTTAACAAGCGGGAGAGGCAACGAGCAGTACTTC. Its protein is CASSLTSGRGNEQYF.

The chain has TRBV27 and TRBJ2-3, with 7 bases that match TRBD1. V trimming: 6 bases; J trimming: 0 bases; junction bases outside the gene matches: 9. This CDR3 spans 16 amino acids. Germline lookup yields CDR1 MNHEY and CDR2 SMNVEV (reference sequence). The CDR3 region has the DNA TGTGCCAGCAGCCCCTATCGGACAGGTAGCACAGATACGCAGTATTTT. It is translated as CASSPYRTGSTDTQYF.

The chain joins TRBV29-1 to TRBJ2-1, with D uncertain. The CDR3 extends over 11 amino acids. Trimming pared 5 bases from V and 10 bases from J, leaving 12 bases between. CDR1 is SQVTM and CDR2 is ANQGSEA in the germline V gene. The CDR3 DNA sequence: TGCAGCGTTAGGATGCCTGGGGAGCAGTTCTTC. Amino acids: CSVRMPGEQFF.

The chain uses TRBV27 and TRBJ1-1, with D perhaps matching TRBD1 (5 bases). The CDR3 runs 15 residues. Germline-derived CDR1 and CDR2 are MNHEY and SMNVEV (reference sequence). Trimming removed 8 bases at V and 5 bases at J, with 21 bases between. The CDR3 DNA reads TGTGCCAGCGGACGGGACTTCAGAAGGGGAACTGAAGCTTTCTTT. It yields the protein CASGRDFRRGTEAFF.

The rearrangement uses TRBV5-1 and TRBJ1-1; TRBD1 agrees at 7 bases. With V trimmed by 4 bases and J by 3 bases, 6 bases remained unmatched. Germline CDR1 is SGHRS and CDR2 is YFSETQ. The CDR3 extends over 14 amino acids. In DNA form, the CDR3 reads TGCGCCAGCAGCCTACAGGGGACGGACACTGAAGCTTTCTTT. Translating it yields CASSLQGTDTEAFF.

The rearrangement links TRBV5-1 to TRBJ1-1; TRBD1 matches at 7 bases. V trimming: 4 bases; J trimming: 4 bases; junction bases outside the gene matches: 10. Germline CDR1 and CDR2: SGHRS and YFSETQ. CDR3 length: 15 residues. The CDR3 DNA follows: TGCGCCAGCAGCCCCAGGGGGTCCATTGCCACTGAAGCTTTCTTT. Translating it yields CASSPRGSIATEAFF.

This CDR3 is CASSPFGRGAGNEKLFF. The CDR3 DNA reads as TGTGCCAGCAGCCCCTTTGGGAGGGGGGCCGGTAATGAAAAACTGTTTTTT. The chain recombines TRBV7-3 with TRBJ1-4; the D gene is possibly TRBD1 (6 bases). CDR3 length: 17 amino acids. Trimming cost V 5 bases and J 4 bases, with 20 bases left between them. Germline lookup yields CDR1 SGHTA and CDR2 FQGTGA. Based on the CDR3 plus reference TRBV7-3 and TRBJ1-4, the full variable domain is GAGVSQTPSNKVTEKGKYVELRCDPISGHTALYWYRQSLGQGPEFLIYFQGTGAADDSGLPNDRFFAVRPEGSVSTLKIQRTERGDSAVYLCASSPFGRGAGNEKLFFGSGTQLSVL.

The chain employs TRBV5-1 and TRBJ2-5, with TRBD2 matching 7 bases. CDR1 SGHRS and CDR2 YFSETQ come from the germline V gene. The V and J ends lost 2 bases and 2 bases, in that order; junction bases with no gene match: 3. This CDR3 has 14 residues. The CDR3 DNA is TGCGCCAGCAGCTTCCAGGGAGGGCAAGAGACCCAGTACTTC. This gives the protein CASSFQGGQETQYF.

This clone was recorded once. The chain employs TRBV5-8 and TRBJ2-7, with no clear D. CDR3 size: 11 residues. Trimming took 4 bases from V and 6 from J, leaving 8 bases between them. Germline-derived CDR1 and CDR2 are SGHTS and YDEGEE. The CDR3 region has the DNA TGTGCCAGCAGCGTGTCAGGCGAGCAGTACTTC. Translated: CASSVSGEQYF.